One and the same sample provided the 26 T cell receptor beta chains below, sequenced in a study of a mutant IDH1 vaccine in newly diagnosed glioma. Data came from immunoSEQ multiplex PCR; TCRdb stores just in-frame clones and leaves some out. The data show some 68,000 clones, 79% seen once. Noted time point: baseline, week 1 (first vaccination visit). Indicated treatment: pre-vaccination baseline after standard-of-care therapy. The sequenced sample was PBMCs, obtained from a glioma patient treated with radiotherapy, temozolomide or both. Receptor source: a man between 50 and 59 years old with glioma.

This chain joins TRBV10-3 and TRBJ2-7, with TRBD2 as a possible D gene (5 bases). Trimming shortened V by 0 bases and J by 1 base, and 13 bases separated the two germline ends. This CDR3 is 16 amino acids long. In germline, CDR1 is ENHRY, CDR2 SYGVKD. CDR3 bases: TGTGCCATCAGTGAGTCGGAGGACCTCGCTTCCTACGAGCAGTACTTC. This gives the protein CAISESEDLASYEQYF.

The chain couples TRBV2 to TRBJ1-5; D possibly corresponds to TRBD1 (6 bases). CDR3 length: 14 residues. Germline CDR1 is SNHLY and CDR2 is FYNNEI. The V end lost 1 base, the J end lost 7 bases, and 11 bases lay between the germline ends. CDR3 DNA: TGTGCCAGCAGTGAAGAATTAGGGGGACAGCCCCAGCATTTT. Translation: CASSEELGGQPQHF.

This clone was recorded once. The chain is built from TRBV9 and TRBJ1-3; D gene uncertain. The CDR3 contains 13 residues. V was shortened by 1 base and J by 4 bases, with 6 bases between the two germline ends. In germline, CDR1 is SGDLS, CDR2 YYNGEE. The CDR3 region is CASSVTPGNTIYF. CDR3 sequence (DNA): TGTGCCAGCAGCGTAACCCCCGGAAACACCATATATTTT.

The V call is TRBV9, the J call TRBJ2-1; D is uncertain. The CDR3 covers 13 residues. Germline V lookup: CDR1 SGDLS, CDR2 YYNGEE. The V and J ends lost 0 bases and 15 bases respectively, with 16 bases between them. The chain's CDR3 is CASSVGGSNVRFF. The CDR3 DNA is TGTGCCAGCAGCGTAGGTGGCAGTAACGTTCGGTTCTTC.

V and J are TRBV6-1 and TRBJ2-5; the D call may be TRBD1 or TRBD2 (5 bases each). The length of the CDR3 is 13 residues. Trimming took off 4 bases at V and 4 bases at J, with 10 bases between the two ends. Per the germline V gene, CDR1 is MNHNS and CDR2 is SASEGT. The CDR3 nucleotides are TGTGCCAGCAGTGCTGAGGGACGAGAGACCCAGTACTTC. This sequence encodes CASSAEGRETQYF.

This rearrangement joins TRBV30 to TRBJ1-5; no clear D gene. Germline V gene data show CDR1 as GTSNPN and CDR2 as SVGIG (reference sequence). The ends were cut back, 0 bases at V and 3 bases at J, with 6 bases in the middle. This CDR3 is built from 13 residues. DNA for the CDR3: TGTGCCTGGAGTGTACTCTCCAATCAGCCCCAGCATTTT. Protein sequence: CAWSVLSNQPQHF.

V gene TRBV6-5 combines with J gene TRBJ1-2; 9 positions agree with TRBD1. CDR3 length: 14 amino acids. V was pared by 5 bases and J by 3 bases, with 4 bases of the junction left unmatched. CDR1 MNHEY and CDR2 SVGAGI come from the germline V gene. The CDR3 is CASSRRDRDYGYTF. The CDR3 region has the DNA TGTGCCAGCAGTCGCCGGGACAGGGACTATGGCTACACCTTC.

The chain carries TRBV7-2 and TRBJ1-1; 8 nucleotides agree with TRBD1. Trimming cost V 6 bases and J 1 base; bases outside gene matches: 13. From germline, CDR1 is SGHTA and CDR2 FQGNSA. This CDR3 is built from 17 residues. CDR3 coding DNA: TGTGCCAGCAGTTCTCCCTCCAGGGGGCCGGAGAACACTGAAGCTTTCTTT. It encodes CASSSPSRGPENTEAFF.

The chain employs TRBV7-9 and TRBJ1-5; D is unresolved. The CDR3 totals 13 residues. Germline V gene sequence: CDR1 SEHNR, CDR2 FQNEAQ (reference sequence). V shed 1 base and J shed 3 bases, with 4 bases lying between them. The chain's CDR3 is CASSLDTNQPQHF. The CDR3 DNA is TGTGCCAGCAGCTTAGACACCAATCAGCCCCAGCATTTT. Filled out from reference TRBV7-9 and TRBJ1-5, the complete variable domain reads DTGVSQNPRHKITKRGQNVTFRCDPISEHNRLYWYRQTLGQGPEFLTYFQNEAQLEKSRLLSDRFSAERPKGSFSTLEIQRTEQGDSAMYLCASSLDTNQPQHFGDGTRLSIL.

The V gene is TRBV6-1, the J gene TRBJ1-5; no clear D. The CDR3 extends over 15 amino acids. Looked up from germline, CDR1 is MNHNS and CDR2 is SASEGT. V was trimmed by 2 bases and J by 4 bases, leaving 12 bases between them. The chain's CDR3 is CASSEYSITNQPQHF. CDR3 nucleotide sequence: TGTGCCAGCAGTGAATACAGTATTACGAATCAGCCCCAGCATTTT.

V is TRBV29-1 and J is TRBJ2-7; 12 nucleotides agree with TRBD1. Trimming at V came to 7 bases and at J to 5 bases, leaving 6 bases not matched to a gene. CDR3 size: 13 residues. Germline V gene lookup returns CDR1 SQVTM and CDR2 ANQGSEA. Written as DNA, the CDR3 is TGCAGCGCCGGGGGACAGGGGGCAAACGAGCAGTACTTC. Translated, it gives CSAGGQGANEQYF.

CDR3 sequence: CASSLRLEGANVLTF. CDR3 DNA: TGTGCCAGCAGCCTCAGACTAGAGGGGGCCAACGTCCTGACTTTC. This rearrangement joins TRBV14 to TRBJ2-6; D possibly corresponds to TRBD2 (6 bases). In germline, CDR1 is SGHDN, CDR2 FVKESK. Trimming took 4 bases from V and 4 from J, leaving 11 bases between them. The CDR3 totals 15 residues.

The rearrangement joins TRBV2 to TRBJ2-7, with TRBD1 matching over 10 bases. The germline gives CDR1 SNHLY, CDR2 FYNNEI. The V segment lost 8 bases and the J segment 6 bases; nucleotides outside the gene matches: 16. CDR3 length: 16 residues. The CDR3 DNA follows: TGTGCCAGCCTGCCTTATTTTGGGACAGGGGCCCCCGAGCAGTACTTC. This codes for CASLPYFGTGAPEQYF.

The rearrangement links TRBV6-1 to TRBJ2-2; TRBD1 matches at 8 bases. Trimming at V came to 6 bases and at J to 4 bases, leaving 4 bases not matched to a gene. The CDR3 has 14 amino acids. Germline-derived CDR1 and CDR2 are MNHNS and SASEGT. CDR3 region: CASRDRVATGELFF. The CDR3 nucleotides read TGTGCCAGCAGGGACAGGGTGGCCACCGGGGAGCTGTTTTTT.

The J gene is TRBJ2-7, the V gene TRBV14; 7 nucleotides match TRBD1. Trimming cost V 3 bases and J 4 bases; bases outside gene matches: 12. CDR1 is SGHDN and CDR2 is FVKESK in the germline V gene. The CDR3 covers 16 residues. The CDR3, as DNA: TGTGCCAGCAGCCATAGTGGACAGGTATCAGGGTACGAGCAGTACTTC. As protein: CASSHSGQVSGYEQYF.

This chain connects TRBV19 to TRBJ1-5; 8 bases match TRBD1. V shed 5 bases, J shed 5 bases, and the junction held 8 bases outside the gene matches. The germline gives CDR1 LNHDA, CDR2 SQIVND (reference sequence). The CDR3 length is 15 residues. The CDR3 DNA sequence: TGTGCCAGTAGTCGCTCGGACAGGGAACATCAGCCCCAGCATTTT. This gives the protein CASSRSDREHQPQHF.

This chain joins TRBV27 and TRBJ2-7; maybe TRBD1 (6 bases). V lost 3 bases and J 2 bases, leaving 11 bases between the germline ends. The CDR3 is 14 residues long. From germline, CDR1 is MNHEY and CDR2 SMNVEV (reference sequence). The CDR3 sequence: CASSFQGSAYEQYF. The DNA for the CDR3 is TGTGCCAGCAGTTTTCAGGGGTCGGCCTACGAGCAGTACTTC.

The chain recombines TRBV7-9 with TRBJ2-1; D is possibly TRBD2 (7 bases). This CDR3 has 13 residues. Germline V CDR1 and CDR2: SEHNR, FQNEAQ (reference sequence). With 9 bases removed from V and 5 bases from J, the gap between germline ends came to 14 bases. In DNA, the CDR3 is TGTGCCAGTTTGAGGGGGACTAACAATGAGCAGTTCTTC. Residues: CASLRGTNNEQFF.

The count of this clone is one. V gene TRBV28 combines with J gene TRBJ1-1; 8 nucleotides match TRBD1. Germline V gene lookup returns CDR1 MDHEN and CDR2 SYDVKM. V lost 4 bases to trimming and J lost 1 base; unmatched junction nucleotides: 8. This CDR3 is 16 amino acids long. DNA for the CDR3: TGTGCCAGCAGTTCTCCCACCGGGACAGGGAACACTGAAGCTTTCTTT. This codes for CASSSPTGTGNTEAFF.

The chain couples TRBV6-6 to TRBJ1-1, with TRBD1 identical over 7 bases. Germline CDR1 MNHNY, CDR2 SVGAGI (reference sequence). This CDR3 contains 16 residues. With 3 bases clipped from V and 3 bases from J, the junction kept 10 bases outside the gene matches. The CDR3 loop is CASSYLGGLSDTEAFF. CDR3 nucleotide sequence: TGTGCCAGCAGTTATTTAGGGGGCTTGTCGGACACTGAAGCTTTCTTT.

This clone was found once. The rearrangement links TRBV9 to TRBJ2-5, with 7 bases aligning to TRBD1. CDR3 size: 14 residues. Germline CDR1 and CDR2: SGDLS and YYNGEE. The J segment lost 2 bases and the V segment lost 3 bases, leaving 4 bases of the junction unmatched. CDR3 nucleotides: TGTGCCAGCAGCGCCCGACAGGGTCAAGAGACCCAGTACTTC. As protein: CASSARQGQETQYF.

J is TRBJ1-2 and V is TRBV6-1; D is ambiguous. Germline V gives CDR1 MNHNS, CDR2 SASEGT. Trimming stripped 3 bases from V and 8 bases from J, with 13 bases between. The CDR3 is 13 residues long. As DNA, the CDR3 is TGTGCCAGCAGTGAGGTCGGGGAAGACGGCTACACCTTC. It yields the protein CASSEVGEDGYTF.

This rearrangement joins TRBV7-9 to TRBJ2-5, with 10 bases aligning to TRBD2. Germline-derived CDR1 and CDR2 are SEHNR and FQNEAQ (reference sequence). Trimming at V came to 6 bases and at J to 5 bases, leaving 12 bases not matched to a gene. This CDR3 contains 16 residues. The CDR3 spells CASSEIAGGFSETQYF. The DNA for the CDR3 is TGTGCCAGCAGTGAGATAGCGGGGGGTTTTTCGGAGACCCAGTACTTC. Combining the CDR3 with reference TRBV7-9 and TRBJ2-5 gives the whole variable domain DTGVSQNPRHKITKRGQNVTFRCDPISEHNRLYWYRQTLGQGPEFLTYFQNEAQLEKSRLLSDRFSAERPKGSFSTLEIQRTEQGDSAMYLCASSEIAGGFSETQYFGPGTRLLVL.

This chain uses TRBV7-2 with TRBJ2-1, with D tentatively TRBD2 (6 bases). The V and J ends lost 1 base and 10 bases respectively, with 8 bases between them. The germline CDR1 and CDR2 sequences are SGHTA and FQGNSA. The CDR3 loop spans 12 amino acids. Written as DNA, the CDR3 is TGTGCCAGCAGCTTAGAGGCGGGGGAGCAGTTCTTC. This encodes CASSLEAGEQFF.

The chain is built from TRBV29-1 and TRBJ2-2, with D uncertain. The germline V gene has CDR1 SQVTM and CDR2 ANQGSEA. V lost 3 bases to trimming and J lost 1 base, with 9 bases between them. The CDR3 runs to 14 residues. CDR3 nucleotides: TGCAGCGTTGACGAGGATGGGAACACCGGGGAGCTGTTTTTT. Its protein is CSVDEDGNTGELFF.

This chain uses TRBV5-1 with TRBJ1-4; D is undetermined. Germline V gives CDR1 SGHRS, CDR2 YFSETQ. V was shortened by 1 base and J by 10 bases, with 14 bases between the two germline ends. The CDR3 length is 14 residues. CDR3 DNA: TGCGCCAGCAGCTTGAGGGAATCCGGAGGAAAACTGTTTTTT. Amino acid sequence: CASSLRESGGKLFF.